The T cell receptor beta chain under discussion was sequenced for a study of blood T cell repertoires in COVID-19. About the study: Samples representing acute and convalescent COVID-19 were sourced from the United States, Italy and Spain. The analysed material was cDNA or gDNA that came from T cells, B-cell-depleted T cells, or PBMCs.

Original data processing: Using reference gene primer amplification, nucleated cell counts were estimated. Measured with immunoSEQ multiplex PCR; TCRdb has only the in-frame clones, and not every one. D and trimming come from the DNA, and the V and J calls and clone size come from that table. The table has roughly 350,000 clones, around 84% seen once. V was shortened by 3 bases and J by 10 bases, with 9 bases between the two germline ends. Germline CDR1 KGHDR, CDR2 SFDVKD. The CDR3 covers 13 residues. This chain links TRBV24-1 with TRBJ1-6, with a tentative D call TRBD1 (5 bases). The receptor was isolated from a woman aged 18-29 years with acute or convalescent COVID-19. Sequenced sample: peripheral blood. The CDR3 is CATSDDSSSPLHF. CDR3 DNA sequence: TGTGCCACCAGTGATGACAGCAGCTCACCCCTCCACTTT.